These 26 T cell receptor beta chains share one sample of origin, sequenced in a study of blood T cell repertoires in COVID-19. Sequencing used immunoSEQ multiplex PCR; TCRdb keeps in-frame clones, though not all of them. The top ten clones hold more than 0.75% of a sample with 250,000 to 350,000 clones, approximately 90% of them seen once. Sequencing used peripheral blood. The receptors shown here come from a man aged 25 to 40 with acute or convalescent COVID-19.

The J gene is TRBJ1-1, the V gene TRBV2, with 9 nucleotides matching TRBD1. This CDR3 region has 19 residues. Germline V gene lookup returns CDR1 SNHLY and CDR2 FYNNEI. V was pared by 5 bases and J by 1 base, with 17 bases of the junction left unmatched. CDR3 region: CASSRRPGTGTYWNTEAFF. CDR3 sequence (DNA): TGTGCCAGCAGTCGACGTCCCGGGACAGGGACCTATTGGAACACTGAAGCTTTCTTT. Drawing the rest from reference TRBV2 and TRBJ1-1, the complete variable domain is EPEVTQTPSHQVTQMGQEVILRCVPISNHLYFYWYRQILGQKVEFLVSFYNNEISEKSEIFDDQFSVERPDGSNFTLKIRSTKLEDSAMYFCASSRRPGTGTYWNTEAFFGQGTRLTVV.

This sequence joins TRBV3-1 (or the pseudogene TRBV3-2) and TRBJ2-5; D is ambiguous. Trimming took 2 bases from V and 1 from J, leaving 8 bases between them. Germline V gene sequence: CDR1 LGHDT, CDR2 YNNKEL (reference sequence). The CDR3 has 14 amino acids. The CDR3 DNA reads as TGTGCCAGCAGCCAACTCGGTTCCCAAGAGACCCAGTACTTC. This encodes CASSQLGSQETQYF.

CDR3 DNA sequence: TGTGCCAGCAGCAAAACCGGGACAGGGCGCAATGAGCAGTTCTTC. This gives the protein CASSKTGTGRNEQFF. This chain joins TRBV11-3 and TRBJ2-1, with TRBD1 matching over 9 bases. The J segment lost 6 bases and the V segment lost 5 bases, leaving 8 bases of the junction unmatched. This CDR3 region has 15 residues. Germline CDR1 and CDR2: SGHNT and YENEEA.

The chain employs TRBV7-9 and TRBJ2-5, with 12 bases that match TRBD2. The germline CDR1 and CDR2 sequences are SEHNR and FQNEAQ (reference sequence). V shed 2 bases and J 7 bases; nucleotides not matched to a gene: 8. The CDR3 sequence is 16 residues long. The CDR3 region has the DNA TGTGCCAGCAGCTTACGGGCTAGCGGGGGGGCCGGGACCCAGTACTTC. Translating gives CASSLRASGGAGTQYF.

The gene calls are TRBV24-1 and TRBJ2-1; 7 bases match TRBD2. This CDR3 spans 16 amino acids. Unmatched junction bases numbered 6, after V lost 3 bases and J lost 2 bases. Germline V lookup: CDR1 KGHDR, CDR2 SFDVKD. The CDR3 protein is CATSDRREGTYNEQFF. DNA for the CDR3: TGTGCCACCAGTGATCGGAGGGAGGGCACCTACAATGAGCAGTTCTTC.

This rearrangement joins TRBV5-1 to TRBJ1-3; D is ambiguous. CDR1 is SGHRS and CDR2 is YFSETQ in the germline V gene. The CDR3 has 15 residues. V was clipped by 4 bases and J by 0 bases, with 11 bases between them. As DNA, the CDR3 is TGCGCCAGCAGCCTACGGGTCGGCTCTGGAAACACCATATATTTT. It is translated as CASSLRVGSGNTIYF. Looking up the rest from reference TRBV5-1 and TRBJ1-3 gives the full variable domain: KAGVTQTPRYLIKTRGQQVTLSCSPISGHRSVSWYQQTPGQGLQFLFEYFSETQRNKGNFPGRFSGRQFSNSRSEMNVSTLELGDSALYLCASSLRVGSGNTIYFGEGSWLTVV.

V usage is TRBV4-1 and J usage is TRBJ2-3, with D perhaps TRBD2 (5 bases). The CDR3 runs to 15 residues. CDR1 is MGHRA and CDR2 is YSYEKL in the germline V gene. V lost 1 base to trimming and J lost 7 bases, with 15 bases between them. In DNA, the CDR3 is TGCGCCAGCAGCCAAGTGGTGGGAGTCGGTAATACGCAGTATTTT. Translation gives CASSQVVGVGNTQYF.

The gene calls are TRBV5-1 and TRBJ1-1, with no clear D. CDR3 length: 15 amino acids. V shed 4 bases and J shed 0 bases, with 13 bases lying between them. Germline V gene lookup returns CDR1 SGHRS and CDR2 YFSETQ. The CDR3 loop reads CASSVLAGVNTEAFF. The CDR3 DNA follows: TGCGCCAGCAGCGTCCTAGCAGGCGTGAACACTGAAGCTTTCTTT.

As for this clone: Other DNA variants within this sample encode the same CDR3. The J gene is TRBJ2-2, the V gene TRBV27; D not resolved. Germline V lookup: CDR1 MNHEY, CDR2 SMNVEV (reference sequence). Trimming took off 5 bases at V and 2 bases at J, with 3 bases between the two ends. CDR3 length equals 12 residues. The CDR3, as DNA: TGTGCCAGCAGTCTCAACACCGGGGAGCTGTTTTTT. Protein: CASSLNTGELFF.

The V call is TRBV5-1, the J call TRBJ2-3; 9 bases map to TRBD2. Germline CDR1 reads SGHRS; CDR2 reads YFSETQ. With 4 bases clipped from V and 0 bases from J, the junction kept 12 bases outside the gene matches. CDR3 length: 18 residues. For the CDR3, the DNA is TGCGCCAGCAGCCGGCGACTAGCGGCGAGCACTAGCACAGATACGCAGTATTTT. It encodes CASSRRLAASTSTDTQYF.

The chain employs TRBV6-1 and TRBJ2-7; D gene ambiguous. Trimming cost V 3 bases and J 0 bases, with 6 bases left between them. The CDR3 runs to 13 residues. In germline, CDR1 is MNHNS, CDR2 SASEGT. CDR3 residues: CASSDRYSYEQYF. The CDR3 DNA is TGTGCCAGCAGTGACAGGTACTCCTACGAGCAGTACTTC.

CDR3 region: CATSDTLGQMTYNEQFF. For the CDR3, the DNA is TGTGCCACCAGTGACACCCTGGGACAGATGACTTACAATGAGCAGTTCTTC. The chain links TRBV24-1 to TRBJ2-1; TRBD1 matches 7 bases. V trimming: 4 bases; J trimming: 4 bases; junction bases outside the gene matches: 12. The length of the CDR3 is 17 residues. CDR1 is KGHDR and CDR2 is SFDVKD in the germline V gene.

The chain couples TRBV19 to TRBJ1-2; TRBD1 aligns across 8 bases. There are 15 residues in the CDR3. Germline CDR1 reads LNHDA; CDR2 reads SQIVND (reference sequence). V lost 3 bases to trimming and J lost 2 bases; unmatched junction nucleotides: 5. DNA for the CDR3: TGTGCCAGTAGTATCAAACCAGGGGGCAACTATGGCTACACCTTC. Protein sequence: CASSIKPGGNYGYTF.

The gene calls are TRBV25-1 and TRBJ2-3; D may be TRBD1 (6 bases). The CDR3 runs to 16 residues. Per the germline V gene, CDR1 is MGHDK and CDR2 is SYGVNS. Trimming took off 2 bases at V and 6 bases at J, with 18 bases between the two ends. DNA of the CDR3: TGTGCCAGCAGTGAACTGGGGGCGGTAGGAATTGATACGCAGTATTTT. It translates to CASSELGAVGIDTQYF. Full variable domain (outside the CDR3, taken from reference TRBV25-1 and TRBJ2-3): EADIYQTPRYLVIGTGKKITLECSQTMGHDKMYWYQQDPGMELHLIHYSYGVNSTEKGDLSSESTVSRIRTEHFPLTLESARPSHTSQYLCASSELGAVGIDTQYFGPGTRLTVL.

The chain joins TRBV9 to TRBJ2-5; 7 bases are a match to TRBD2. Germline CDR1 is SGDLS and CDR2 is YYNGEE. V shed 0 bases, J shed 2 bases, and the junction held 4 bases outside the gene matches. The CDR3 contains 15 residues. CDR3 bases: TGTGCCAGCAGCGTAGTTCCTAGCGGACAAGAGACCCAGTACTTC. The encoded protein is CASSVVPSGQETQYF.

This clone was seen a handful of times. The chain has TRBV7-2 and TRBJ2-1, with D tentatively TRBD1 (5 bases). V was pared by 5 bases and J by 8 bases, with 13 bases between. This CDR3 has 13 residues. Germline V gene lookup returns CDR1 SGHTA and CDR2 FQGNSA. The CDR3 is CASSPQGGDEQFF. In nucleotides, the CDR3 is TGTGCCAGCAGCCCTCAGGGTGGGGATGAGCAGTTCTTC.

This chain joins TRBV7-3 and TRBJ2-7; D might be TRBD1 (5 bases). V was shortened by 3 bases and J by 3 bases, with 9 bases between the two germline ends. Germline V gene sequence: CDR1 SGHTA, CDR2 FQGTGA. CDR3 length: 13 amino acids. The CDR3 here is CASSFGRGYEQYF. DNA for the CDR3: TGTGCCAGCAGCTTTGGTAGGGGCTACGAGCAGTACTTC.

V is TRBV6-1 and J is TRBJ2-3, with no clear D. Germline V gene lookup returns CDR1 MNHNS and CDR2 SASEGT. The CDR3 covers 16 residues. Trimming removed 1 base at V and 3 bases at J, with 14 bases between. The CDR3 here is CASSEVLAAWTDTQYF. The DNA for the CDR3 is TGTGCCAGCAGTGAAGTCCTGGCGGCGTGGACAGATACGCAGTATTTT.

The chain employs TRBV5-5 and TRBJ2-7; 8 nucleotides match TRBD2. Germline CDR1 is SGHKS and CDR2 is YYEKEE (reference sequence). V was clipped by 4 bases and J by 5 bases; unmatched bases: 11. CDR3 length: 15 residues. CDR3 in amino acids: CASSPTAGDFDEQYF. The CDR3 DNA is TGTGCCAGCAGCCCAACAGCGGGAGATTTCGACGAGCAGTACTTC.

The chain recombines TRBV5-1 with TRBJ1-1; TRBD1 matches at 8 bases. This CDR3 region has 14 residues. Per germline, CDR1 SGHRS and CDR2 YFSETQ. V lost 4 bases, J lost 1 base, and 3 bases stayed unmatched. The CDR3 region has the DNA TGCGCCAGCAGCGGACAGGGAGGGAACACTGAAGCTTTCTTT. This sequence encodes CASSGQGGNTEAFF.

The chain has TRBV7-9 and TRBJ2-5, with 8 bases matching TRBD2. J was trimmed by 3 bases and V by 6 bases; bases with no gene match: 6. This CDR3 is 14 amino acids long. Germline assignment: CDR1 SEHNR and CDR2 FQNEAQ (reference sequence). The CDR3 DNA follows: TGTGCCAGCAGAAGAACGGGAGGGGAAGAGACCCAGTACTTC. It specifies CASRRTGGEETQYF.

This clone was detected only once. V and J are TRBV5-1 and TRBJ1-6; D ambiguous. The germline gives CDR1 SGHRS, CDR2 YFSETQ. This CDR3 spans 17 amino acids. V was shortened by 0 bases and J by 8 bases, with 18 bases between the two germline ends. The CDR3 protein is CASSLVTSRYRDSPLHF. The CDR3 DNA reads TGCGCCAGCAGCTTGGTCACATCCCGTTATCGGGATTCACCCCTCCACTTT.

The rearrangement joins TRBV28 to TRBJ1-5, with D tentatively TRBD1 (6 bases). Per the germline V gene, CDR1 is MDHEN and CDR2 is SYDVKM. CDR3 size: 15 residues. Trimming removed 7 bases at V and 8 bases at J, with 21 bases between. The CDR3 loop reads CASNFRGAGGKPQHF. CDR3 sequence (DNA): TGTGCCAGCAATTTCCGGGGGGCTGGGGGGAAGCCCCAGCATTTT. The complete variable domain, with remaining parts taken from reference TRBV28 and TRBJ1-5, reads DVKVTQSSRYLVKRTGEKVFLECVQDMDHENMFWYRQDPGLGLRLIYFSYDVKMKEKGDIPEGYSVSREKKERFSLILESASTNQTSMYLCASNFRGAGGKPQHFGDGTRLSIL.

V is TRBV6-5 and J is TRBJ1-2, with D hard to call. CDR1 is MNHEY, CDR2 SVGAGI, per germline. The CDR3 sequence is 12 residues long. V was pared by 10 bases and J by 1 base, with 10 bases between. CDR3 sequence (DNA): TGTGCCACCGTCGGACTTAACTATGGCTACACCTTC. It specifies CATVGLNYGYTF.

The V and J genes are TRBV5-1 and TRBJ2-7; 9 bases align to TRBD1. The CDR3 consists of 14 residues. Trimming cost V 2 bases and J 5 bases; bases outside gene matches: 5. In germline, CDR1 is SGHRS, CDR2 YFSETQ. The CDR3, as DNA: TGCGCCAGCAGCTTACAGGGGGCATCTCACGAGCAGTACTTC. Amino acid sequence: CASSLQGASHEQYF.

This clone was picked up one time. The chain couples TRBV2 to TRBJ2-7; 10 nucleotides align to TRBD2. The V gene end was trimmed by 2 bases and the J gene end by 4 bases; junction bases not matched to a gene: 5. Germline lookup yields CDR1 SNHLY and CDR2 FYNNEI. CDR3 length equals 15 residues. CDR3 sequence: CASSEIAGGRYEQYF. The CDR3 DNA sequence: TGTGCCAGCAGTGAAATAGCGGGAGGCAGGTACGAGCAGTACTTC.